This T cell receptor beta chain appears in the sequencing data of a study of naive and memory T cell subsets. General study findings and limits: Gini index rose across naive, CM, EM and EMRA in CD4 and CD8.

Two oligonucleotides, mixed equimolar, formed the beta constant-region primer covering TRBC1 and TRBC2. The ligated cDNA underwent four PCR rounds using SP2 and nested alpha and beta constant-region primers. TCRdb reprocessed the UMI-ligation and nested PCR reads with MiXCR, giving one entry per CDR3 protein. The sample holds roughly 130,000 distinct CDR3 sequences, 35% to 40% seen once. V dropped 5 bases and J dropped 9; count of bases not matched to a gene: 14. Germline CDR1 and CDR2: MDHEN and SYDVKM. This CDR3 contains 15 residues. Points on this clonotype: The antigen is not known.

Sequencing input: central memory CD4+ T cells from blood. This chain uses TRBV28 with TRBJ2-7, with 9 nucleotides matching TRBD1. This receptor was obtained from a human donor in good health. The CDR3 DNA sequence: TGTGCCAGCAGTACCTCCGGGACAGGGTCGATTGGGCAGTACTTC. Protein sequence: CASSTSGTGSIGQYF.